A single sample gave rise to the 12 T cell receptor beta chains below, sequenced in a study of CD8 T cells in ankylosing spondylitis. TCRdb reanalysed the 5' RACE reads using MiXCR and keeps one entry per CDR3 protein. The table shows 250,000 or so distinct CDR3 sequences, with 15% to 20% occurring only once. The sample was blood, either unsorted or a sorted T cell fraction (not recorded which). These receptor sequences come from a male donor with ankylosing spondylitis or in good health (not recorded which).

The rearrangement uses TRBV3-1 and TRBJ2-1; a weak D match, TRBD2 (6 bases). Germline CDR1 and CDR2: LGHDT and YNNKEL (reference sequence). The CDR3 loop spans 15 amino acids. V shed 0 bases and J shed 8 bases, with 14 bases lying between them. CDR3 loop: CASSQDVGSGDEQFF. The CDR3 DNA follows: TGTGCCAGCAGCCAAGATGTGGGGTCGGGGGATGAGCAGTTCTTC.

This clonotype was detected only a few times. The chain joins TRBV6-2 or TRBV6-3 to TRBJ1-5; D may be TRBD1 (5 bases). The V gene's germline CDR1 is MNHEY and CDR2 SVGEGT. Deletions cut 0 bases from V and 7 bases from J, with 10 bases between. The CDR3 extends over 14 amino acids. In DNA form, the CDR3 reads TGTGCCAGCAGTTACTCGGGGGTAAGACAGCCCCAGCATTTT. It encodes CASSYSGVRQPQHF.

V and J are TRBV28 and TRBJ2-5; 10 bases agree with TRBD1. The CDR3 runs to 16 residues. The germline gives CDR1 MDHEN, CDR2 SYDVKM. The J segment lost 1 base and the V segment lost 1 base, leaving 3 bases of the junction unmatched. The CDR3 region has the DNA TGTGCCAGCAGTTTATTGGGACAGGGGATCCAAGAGACCCAGTACTTC. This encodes CASSLLGQGIQETQYF.

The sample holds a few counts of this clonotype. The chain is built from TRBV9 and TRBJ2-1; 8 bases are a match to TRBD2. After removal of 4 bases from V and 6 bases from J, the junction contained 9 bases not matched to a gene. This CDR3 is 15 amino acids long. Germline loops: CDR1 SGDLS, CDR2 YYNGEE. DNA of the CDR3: TGTGCCAGCAGCATAAGCGGGAGTCAAGGCAATGAGCAGTTCTTC. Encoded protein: CASSISGSQGNEQFF.

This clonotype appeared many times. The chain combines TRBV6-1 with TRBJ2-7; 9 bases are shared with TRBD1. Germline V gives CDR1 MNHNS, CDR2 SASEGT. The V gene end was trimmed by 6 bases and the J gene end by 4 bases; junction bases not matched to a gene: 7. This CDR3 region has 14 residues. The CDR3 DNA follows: TGTGCCAGCAGCTCCGGGACAGGGATTTACGAGCAGTACTTC. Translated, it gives CASSSGTGIYEQYF.

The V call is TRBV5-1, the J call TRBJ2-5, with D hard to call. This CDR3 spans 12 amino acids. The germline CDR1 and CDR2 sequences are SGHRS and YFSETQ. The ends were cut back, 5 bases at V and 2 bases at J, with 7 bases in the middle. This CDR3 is CASRFDQETQYF. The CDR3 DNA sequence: TGCGCCAGCAGGTTTGATCAAGAGACCCAGTACTTC.

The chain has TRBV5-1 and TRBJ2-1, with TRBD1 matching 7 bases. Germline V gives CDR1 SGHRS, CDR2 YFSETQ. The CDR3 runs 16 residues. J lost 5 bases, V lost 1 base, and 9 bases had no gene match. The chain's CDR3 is CASSLTRTGFHNEQFF. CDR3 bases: TGCGCCAGCAGCTTGACCAGGACAGGTTTCCACAATGAGCAGTTCTTC.

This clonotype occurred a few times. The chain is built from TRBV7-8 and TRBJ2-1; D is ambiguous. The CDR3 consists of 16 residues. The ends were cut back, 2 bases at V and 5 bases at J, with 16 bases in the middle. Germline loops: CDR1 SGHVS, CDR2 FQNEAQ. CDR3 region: CASSLYSQKGDNEQFF. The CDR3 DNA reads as TGTGCCAGCAGCTTATATTCTCAAAAGGGCGACAATGAGCAGTTCTTC.

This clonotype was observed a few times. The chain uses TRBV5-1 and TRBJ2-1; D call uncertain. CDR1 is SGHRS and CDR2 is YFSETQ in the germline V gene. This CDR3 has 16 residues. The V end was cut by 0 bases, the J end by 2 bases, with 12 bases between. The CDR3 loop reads CASSLEPSLTYNEQFF. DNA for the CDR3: TGCGCCAGCAGCTTGGAGCCCTCCCTCACCTACAATGAGCAGTTCTTC.

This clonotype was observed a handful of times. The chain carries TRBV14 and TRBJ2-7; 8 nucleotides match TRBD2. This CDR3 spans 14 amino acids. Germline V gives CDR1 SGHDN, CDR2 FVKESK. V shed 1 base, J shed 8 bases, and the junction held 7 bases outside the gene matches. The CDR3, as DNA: TGTGCCAGCAGCCAAGTTCAGCGGGAGATTCAGCAGTACTTC. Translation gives CASSQVQREIQQYF.

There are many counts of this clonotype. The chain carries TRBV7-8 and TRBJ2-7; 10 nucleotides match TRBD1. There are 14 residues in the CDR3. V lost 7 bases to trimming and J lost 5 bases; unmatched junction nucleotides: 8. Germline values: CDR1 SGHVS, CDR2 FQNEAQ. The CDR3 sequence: CASKPDRGLDEQYF. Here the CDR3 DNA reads TGTGCCAGCAAGCCCGACAGGGGGCTGGACGAGCAGTACTTC.

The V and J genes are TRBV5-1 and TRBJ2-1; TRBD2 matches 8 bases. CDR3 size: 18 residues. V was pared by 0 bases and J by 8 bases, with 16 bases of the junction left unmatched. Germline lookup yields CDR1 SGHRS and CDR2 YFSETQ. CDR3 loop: CASSLADGAGVAGDEQFF. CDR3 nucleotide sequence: TGCGCCAGCAGCTTGGCCGATGGAGCGGGAGTTGCGGGGGATGAGCAGTTCTTC.